These 32 T cell receptor beta chains were all obtained from the same sample, sequenced in a study of blood T cell repertoires in COVID-19 (dated by TCRdb to about 2020). The library was obtained by the immunoSEQ multiplex PCR assay. TCRdb mirrors the immuneACCESS table, restricted to in-frame sequences. Some clones are absent from its copies; in checked studies, under half trace to an unresolved V gene, and the reason for the others is unknown. The sample records 200,000 to 250,000 clones, approximately 88% of which are singletons. Of the sample, roughly 3.7% is held by the ten largest clones. Sequencing was carried out using PBMCs or T cells enriched from blood (not recorded which). The receptor source for this set is a woman under 40 who had been exposed to COVID-19.

The chain is built from TRBV6-5 and TRBJ1-5; TRBD1 matches at 7 bases. The V gene end was trimmed by 6 bases and the J gene end by 3 bases; junction bases not matched to a gene: 8. In germline, CDR1 is MNHEY, CDR2 SVGAGI. The CDR3 totals 15 residues. CDR3 protein: CASRWDSRDNQPQHF. The CDR3 nucleotides read TGTGCCAGCAGGTGGGACAGTAGAGACAATCAGCCCCAGCATTTT.

This chain uses TRBV24-1 with TRBJ1-2; D ambiguous. The V end was cut by 7 bases, the J end by 7 bases, with 18 bases between. This CDR3 has 14 amino acids. CDR1 is KGHDR, CDR2 SFDVKD, per germline. DNA of the CDR3: TGTGCCACCAGGGGAAGGCGGGAAGGTAGTGGCTACACCTTC. Protein sequence: CATRGRREGSGYTF.

CDR3 amino acids: CASSWDTSLEQYF. The CDR3 nucleotides are TGCGCCAGCAGCTGGGACACAAGCTTAGAGCAGTACTTC. The V and J genes are TRBV5-1 and TRBJ2-7, with D maybe TRBD1 (6 bases). Germline CDR1 is SGHRS and CDR2 is YFSETQ. V was pared by 3 bases and J by 7 bases, with 14 bases between. The CDR3 contains 13 residues.

This chain joins TRBV6-1 and TRBJ2-1; 9 bases line up with TRBD2. After removal of 8 bases from V and 5 bases from J, the junction contained 13 bases not matched to a gene. Germline lookup yields CDR1 MNHNS and CDR2 SASEGT. The CDR3 is made up of 16 amino acids. CDR3 sequence reads: CASGGSREGQNNEQFF. In nucleotides, the CDR3 is TGTGCCAGCGGTGGGTCGCGGGAGGGCCAAAACAATGAGCAGTTCTTC.

The J gene is TRBJ1-1, the V gene TRBV11-2; tentative D call: TRBD1 (5 bases). The germline V and J ends were trimmed by 1 base and 5 bases, with 8 bases remaining between them. Germline values: CDR1 SGHAT, CDR2 FQNNGV. The CDR3 is made up of 13 amino acids. Written as DNA, the CDR3 is TGTGCCAGCAGCTTAGTCGGGGGGACTGAAGCTTTCTTT. Translated, it gives CASSLVGGTEAFF.

The gene calls are TRBV10-3 and TRBJ1-2, with a tentative D call TRBD1 (6 bases). Germline lookup yields CDR1 ENHRY and CDR2 SYGVKD. The CDR3 spans 12 residues. V lost 4 bases, J lost 4 bases, and 7 bases lay in between. CDR3 bases: TGTGCCATCAGTGTGGACAGCTATGGCTACACCTTC. Protein product: CAISVDSYGYTF.

V usage is TRBV3-1 (or the pseudogene TRBV3-2) and J usage is TRBJ1-4; D might be TRBD1 (5 bases). Deletions cut 4 bases from V and 5 bases from J, with 11 bases between. CDR1 and CDR2 (germline): LGHDT, YNNKEL (reference sequence). The CDR3 covers 14 residues. CDR3 coding DNA: TGTGCCAGCAGCCTTAGACAGCAGAATGAAAAACTGTTTTTT. Residues: CASSLRQQNEKLFF.

The chain recombines TRBV23-1 with TRBJ2-1, with 14 bases lining up with TRBD2. TRBV23-1 has ORF status, its function being uncertain. The CDR3 is 17 amino acids. V dropped 8 bases and J dropped 4; count of bases not matched to a gene: 10. CDR3 sequence reads: CASLQGLAGERYNEQFF. The CDR3 coding sequence is TGCGCCAGCCTCCAGGGACTAGCGGGAGAACGGTACAATGAGCAGTTCTTC.

This sequence joins TRBV11-2 and TRBJ2-7; TRBD1 matches at 7 bases. The CDR3 consists of 12 residues. Germline lookup yields CDR1 SGHAT and CDR2 FQNNGV. Unmatched junction bases numbered 0, after V lost 2 bases and J lost 5 bases. This CDR3 is CASSLTGDEQYF. The CDR3, as DNA: TGTGCCAGCAGCTTAACAGGGGACGAGCAGTACTTC. Looking up the rest from reference TRBV11-2 and TRBJ2-7 gives the full variable domain: EAGVAQSPRYKIIEKRQSVAFWCNPISGHATLYWYQQILGQGPKLLIQFQNNGVVDDSQLPKDRFSAERLKGVDSTLKIQPAKLEDSAVYLCASSLTGDEQYFGPGTRLTVT.

The V call is TRBV29-1, the J call TRBJ1-1; D unresolved. The germline V gene encodes CDR1 SQVTM and CDR2 ANQGSEA. CDR3 length: 12 amino acids. The V end lost 3 bases, the J end lost 3 bases, and 8 bases lay between the germline ends. CDR3 nucleotide sequence: TGCAGCGTTGAGGCCTCAGACACTGAAGCTTTCTTT. Its translation: CSVEASDTEAFF.

V and J are TRBV15 and TRBJ2-1; 12 bases line up with TRBD2. V lost 1 base, J lost 6 bases, and 4 bases stayed unmatched. CDR1 is LNHNV and CDR2 is YYDKDF in the germline V gene (reference sequence). CDR3 length equals 16 residues. The CDR3: CATSRGRLAGVNEQFF. For the CDR3, the DNA is TGTGCCACCAGCAGAGGTAGACTAGCGGGAGTCAATGAGCAGTTCTTC.

V usage is TRBV5-4 and J usage is TRBJ2-3, with TRBD2 identical over 7 bases. Germline V CDR1 and CDR2: SGHNT, YYREEE (reference sequence). The ends lost 4 bases at V and 0 bases at J; junction bases unmatched: 5. There are 15 residues in the CDR3. As DNA, the CDR3 is TGTGCCAGCAGCCAAGGACTAGATAGCACAGATACGCAGTATTTT. Translated, it gives CASSQGLDSTDTQYF.

The chain employs TRBV14 and TRBJ2-7, with D possibly TRBD2 on 5 matching bases. The V gene's germline CDR1 is SGHDN and CDR2 FVKESK. The CDR3 has 15 amino acids. The V end was cut by 2 bases, the J end by 4 bases, with 15 bases between. CDR3 sequence (DNA): TGTGCCAGCAGCCAAAGGATTAGCGTCGCATACGAGCAGTACTTC. This translates into CASSQRISVAYEQYF.

The V call is TRBV19, the J call TRBJ1-4; perhaps TRBD1 as D (5 bases). CDR3 length: 15 amino acids. Trimming took 9 bases from V and 8 from J, leaving 22 bases between them. CDR1 LNHDA and CDR2 SQIVND come from the germline V gene (reference sequence). The CDR3 DNA sequence: TGTGCCAGCCGCCCCCGAATTGGAGGGGACGAAAAACTGTTTTTT. Its translation: CASRPRIGGDEKLFF.

The chain is built from TRBV14 and TRBJ2-1; 9 bases match TRBD2. V dropped 1 base and J dropped 3; count of bases not matched to a gene: 7. Germline V gene data show CDR1 as SGHDN and CDR2 as FVKESK. The CDR3 has 17 residues. The CDR3 is CASSQAQGLAFYNEQFF. The DNA for the CDR3 is TGTGCCAGCAGCCAAGCCCAGGGACTAGCCTTCTACAATGAGCAGTTCTTC.

The J gene is TRBJ1-4, the V gene TRBV3-1 (or the pseudogene TRBV3-2), with D uncertain. V was shortened by 1 base and J by 7 bases, with 13 bases between the two germline ends. Germline-derived CDR1 and CDR2 are LGHDT and YNNKEL (reference sequence). This CDR3 contains 15 residues. The CDR3 loop reads CASSQASGGVEKLFF. CDR3 sequence (DNA): TGTGCCAGCAGCCAAGCGTCGGGCGGGGTTGAAAAACTGTTTTTT.

The J gene is TRBJ1-2, the V gene TRBV5-1, with TRBD1 identical over 9 bases. The CDR3 consists of 15 residues. Germline assignment: CDR1 SGHRS and CDR2 YFSETQ. The V gene end was trimmed by 1 base and the J gene end by 6 bases; junction bases not matched to a gene: 7. The CDR3 bases are TGCGCCAGCAGCTTGCCGGACAGGGGAGAGGATGGCTACACCTTC. The encoded protein is CASSLPDRGEDGYTF. Full variable domain (remainder filled in from reference TRBV5-1 and TRBJ1-2): KAGVTQTPRYLIKTRGQQVTLSCSPISGHRSVSWYQQTPGQGLQFLFEYFSETQRNKGNFPGRFSGRQFSNSRSEMNVSTLELGDSALYLCASSLPDRGEDGYTFGSGTRLTVV.

The rearrangement uses TRBV6-1 and TRBJ1-5; 8 bases match TRBD1. Trimming removed 0 bases from V and 5 bases from J; junction bases left unmatched: 6. From germline, CDR1 is MNHNS and CDR2 SASEGT. CDR3 size: 16 residues. The CDR3 loop reads CASSEAVDRVDQPQHF. CDR3 coding DNA: TGTGCCAGCAGTGAAGCTGTGGACAGGGTTGATCAGCCCCAGCATTTT.

This clone was picked up one time. The chain is built from TRBV30 and TRBJ1-1; D is unclear. CDR3 size: 13 residues. Germline loops: CDR1 GTSNPN, CDR2 SVGIG (reference sequence). V was cut by 5 bases and J by 2 bases, with 12 bases left in between. Here the CDR3 reads CAWELHRNTEAFF. CDR3 DNA sequence: TGTGCCTGGGAGTTACACCGAAACACTGAAGCTTTCTTT.

The rearrangement joins TRBV21-1 to TRBJ1-2; the table gives TRBD1 as D, unverified against the DNA. TRBV21-1 is a listed pseudogene. The CDR3 totals 15 residues. CDR3 loop: CASRDWTGVNYGYTF. The CDR3 bases are TGTGCCAGCAGGGATTGGACAGGGGTTAACTATGGCTACACCTTC.

The rearrangement uses TRBV12-3 or TRBV12-4 and TRBJ1-2; the D gene is possibly TRBD1 (5 bases). This CDR3 contains 13 residues. Trimming left V 5 bases short and J 4 bases short, with 11 bases between. The CDR3 here is CASSIQETYGYTF. Written as DNA, the CDR3 is TGTGCCAGCAGTATACAGGAAACCTATGGCTACACCTTC.

This clone has just one count. The chain carries TRBV7-3 and TRBJ2-1; D is uncertain. V lost 1 base, J lost 5 bases, and 15 bases lay in between. Germline V gene data show CDR1 as SGHTA and CDR2 as FQGTGA. The CDR3 sequence is 16 residues long. CDR3: CASSLNPSGLNNEQFF. The DNA for the CDR3 is TGTGCCAGCAGCTTAAACCCTAGTGGCCTTAACAATGAGCAGTTCTTC.

V usage is TRBV27 and J usage is TRBJ2-7; 8 bases line up with TRBD2. This CDR3 spans 15 amino acids. V lost 2 bases, J lost 3 bases, and 6 bases stayed unmatched. CDR1 and CDR2 (germline): MNHEY, SMNVEV (reference sequence). The CDR3 sequence is CASSLAGGGFYEQYF. CDR3 DNA sequence: TGTGCCAGCAGTTTAGCGGGAGGTGGGTTCTACGAGCAGTACTTC.

The chain links TRBV7-2 to TRBJ1-4; no reliable D call. The V and J ends lost 1 base and 7 bases respectively, with 7 bases between them. The CDR3 length is 13 residues. The germline gives CDR1 SGHTA, CDR2 FQGNSA. CDR3 residues: CASSLGGFEKLFF. CDR3 sequence (DNA): TGTGCCAGCAGCTTAGGAGGGTTTGAAAAACTGTTTTTT.

V and J are TRBV2 and TRBJ2-1, with 14 nucleotides matching TRBD2. The V gene's germline CDR1 is SNHLY and CDR2 FYNNEI. CDR3 size: 14 residues. The trim removed 9 bases at V and 9 bases at J, leaving 7 bases unmatched. The CDR3 loop is CARSRLAGGGEQFF. The CDR3 nucleotides read TGTGCCAGGTCCAGACTAGCGGGAGGGGGTGAGCAGTTCTTC.

The V and J genes are TRBV6-4 and TRBJ2-1; D possibly corresponds to TRBD1 (6 bases). The germline V gene has CDR1 MRHNA and CDR2 SNTAGT. V shed 4 bases and J shed 5 bases, with 9 bases lying between them. This CDR3 spans 13 amino acids. For the CDR3, the DNA is TGTGCCAGCAGTGGAGAGGGGGACAATGAGCAGTTCTTC. Encoded protein: CASSGEGDNEQFF.

This sequence joins TRBV15 and TRBJ2-1; the D is unclear. Trimming shortened V by 0 bases and J by 0 bases, and 3 bases separated the two germline ends. CDR1 is LNHNV, CDR2 YYDKDF, per germline (reference sequence). The length of the CDR3 is 14 residues. The CDR3 sequence is CATSRDRSYNEQFF. CDR3 DNA: TGTGCCACCAGCAGAGATCGCTCCTACAATGAGCAGTTCTTC. Variable domain in full (rest from reference TRBV15 and TRBJ2-1): DAMVIQNPRYQVTQFGKPVTLSCSQTLNHNVMYWYQQKSSQAPKLLFHYYDKDFNNEADTPDNFQSRRPNTSFCFLDIRSPGLGDTAMYLCATSRDRSYNEQFFGPGTRLTVL.

Only a few counts were recorded for this clone. This chain links TRBV23-1 with TRBJ1-6, with D maybe TRBD1 (6 bases). TRBV23-1 is sorted into the ORF group, with uncertain function. Trimming left V 3 bases short and J 6 bases short, with 15 bases between. There are 16 residues in the CDR3. CDR3 nucleotides: TGCGCCAGCAGTCATCCCGACAGGTGCCCTAATTCACCCCTCCACTTT. As protein: CASSHPDRCPNSPLHF.

CDR3 bases: TGTGCCAGCAGCGCCCGACAGGGGGTGAGCGGGAACTACGAGCAGTACTTC. Its protein is CASSARQGVSGNYEQYF. The genes are TRBV7-9 and TRBJ2-7, with 9 bases matching TRBD1. Germline V lookup: CDR1 SEHNR, CDR2 FQNEAQ (reference sequence). CDR3 length: 17 amino acids. Losses at the gene ends were 5 bases for V and 3 bases for J; bases not matched to a gene: 14.

The chain uses TRBV28 and TRBJ2-7, with 7 bases matching TRBD1. CDR3 size: 15 residues. Germline lookup yields CDR1 MDHEN and CDR2 SYDVKM. V lost 6 bases and J lost 2; bases outside the gene matches: 10. CDR3 in amino acids: CASSPHRDRAYEQYF. DNA of the CDR3: TGTGCCAGCAGCCCTCACCGGGACAGAGCCTACGAGCAGTACTTC. Full variable domain (outside the CDR3, taken from reference TRBV28 and TRBJ2-7): DVKVTQSSRYLVKRTGEKVFLECVQDMDHENMFWYRQDPGLGLRLIYFSYDVKMKEKGDIPEGYSVSREKKERFSLILESASTNQTSMYLCASSPHRDRAYEQYFGPGTRLTVT.

Concerning this clone itself: Other DNA sequences in the same sample also yield this CDR3. The genes are TRBV20-1 and TRBJ2-7, with D unclear. Germline CDR1 is DFQATT and CDR2 is SNEGSKA (reference sequence). The CDR3 contains 11 residues. Trimming shortened V by 0 bases and J by 4 bases, and 4 bases separated the two germline ends. The CDR3 sequence is CSARDSYEQYF. As DNA, the CDR3 is TGCAGTGCTAGAGACTCGTACGAGCAGTACTTC.

CDR3 sequence reads: CAISESPSGNGGNEQFF. The CDR3 nucleotides are TGTGCCATCAGTGAGTCGCCTAGCGGGAATGGTGGCAATGAGCAGTTCTTC. V gene TRBV10-3 combines with J gene TRBJ2-1; TRBD2 matches at 9 bases. Trimming cost V 0 bases and J 6 bases; bases outside gene matches: 9. The CDR3 covers 17 residues. Looked up from germline, CDR1 is ENHRY and CDR2 is SYGVKD.